The T cell receptor beta chain under discussion was sequenced for a study of immune characterization of retroperitoneal liposarcoma. From the PCR reads, TCRdb called clonotypes with MiXCR, one entry per CDR3 protein. Among 8,500 to 14,000 distinct CDR3 sequences listed, 45% to 50% were seen once. The germline V gene encodes CDR1 WNHNN and CDR2 SYGVQD (reference sequence). CDR3 length: 13 residues. Trimming cost V 4 bases and J 8 bases; bases outside gene matches: 3. The clonotype was recovered from a female donor with retroperitoneal liposarcoma. V is TRBV10-1 and J is TRBJ2-1; 9 nucleotides match TRBD1. The specimen was tumor tissue. The CDR3 DNA reads as TGCGCCAGCAGTGGGACAGGGGTGTATGAGCAGTTCTTC. It specifies CASSGTGVYEQFF.